These 5 T cell receptor beta chains were sequenced from one sample in a study of technical replicates of blood from a few donors. Repertoires were generated with immunoSEQ multiplex PCR, while TCRdb's copy carries only in-frame clones and drops some. The sample lists 55,000 to 80,000 clones, roughly 93% occurring once. Input material: T cells isolated from PBMCs. These receptors originate from a human donor in good health.

The chain employs TRBV18 and TRBJ1-4; maybe TRBD1 (6 bases). The CDR3 extends over 14 amino acids. The germline V gene has CDR1 KGHSH and CDR2 LQKENI. The V end was cut by 1 base, the J end by 8 bases, with 11 bases between. The CDR3 loop reads CASSPQQGNEKLFF. CDR3 nucleotide sequence: TGTGCCAGCTCACCACAACAGGGTAACGAAAAACTGTTTTTT.

This clone has only one observation. The J gene is TRBJ2-3, the V gene TRBV7-9; 7 bases map to TRBD1. CDR3 size: 18 residues. CDR1 is SEHNR, CDR2 FQNEAQ, per germline (reference sequence). After removal of 4 bases from V and 1 base from J, the junction contained 14 bases not matched to a gene. The CDR3, as DNA: TGTGCCAGCAGCTCGCAGACAGGGACCAGTTCTCGCACAGATACGCAGTATTTT. Protein sequence: CASSSQTGTSSRTDTQYF. The complete variable domain, with remaining parts taken from reference TRBV7-9 and TRBJ2-3, reads DTGVSQNPRHKITKRGQNVTFRCDPISEHNRLYWYRQTLGQGPEFLTYFQNEAQLEKSRLLSDRFSAERPKGSFSTLEIQRTEQGDSAMYLCASSSQTGTSSRTDTQYFGPGTRLTVL.

V is TRBV30 and J is TRBJ1-4; a weak D match, TRBD1 (5 bases). The V and J ends lost 4 bases and 7 bases respectively, with 16 bases between them. The germline V gene encodes CDR1 GTSNPN and CDR2 SVGIG (reference sequence). This CDR3 comprises 14 residues. The CDR3 spells CAWNRVGGAEKLFF. The CDR3 nucleotides read TGTGCCTGGAATCGGGTGGGGGGTGCTGAAAAACTGTTTTTT.

V and J are TRBV6-6 and TRBJ1-2; the match to TRBD1 covers 12 bases. With V trimmed by 0 bases and J by 7 bases, 0 bases remained unmatched. The germline CDR1 and CDR2 sequences are MNHNY and SVGAGI (reference sequence). This CDR3 is built from 14 residues. The DNA for the CDR3 is TGTGCCAGCAGTTACTCGGGACAGGGGGCTGGCTACACCTTC. Its protein product is CASSYSGQGAGYTF.

V gene TRBV5-6 combines with J gene TRBJ2-1, with 7 bases aligning to TRBD2. Germline trimming cut 4 bases from V and 3 bases from J; bases unmatched to any gene: 10. The CDR3 length is 16 residues. Per the germline V gene, CDR1 is SGHDT and CDR2 is YYEEEE. The DNA of the CDR3 is TGTGCCAGCAGCGAATTTAGCGGGCGCAACTACAATGAGCAGTTCTTC. It encodes CASSEFSGRNYNEQFF.